Listed below are T cell receptor beta chains from one sample, sequenced in a study of somatic mutations in cytotoxic T cells in rheumatoid arthritis. The protocol was immunoSEQ multiplex PCR, while the TCRdb copy is restricted to in-frame clones and leaves out a portion. The table shows fewer than 15,000 clones, with over 60% occurring only once. Sequencing was performed on CD8+ T cells sorted from blood. These receptor sequences come from an adult with rheumatoid arthritis. Both conserved end residues are part of each CDR3. Size is stated for part of the rows, as once, few or many counts, or as a class when the clone is expanded.

once	TRBV7-9	CASRAGVSDTQYF
few	TRBV28	CASSFLAGTDTQYF
.	TRBV7-9	CASSLRGPGMDTQYF
few	TRBV7-9	CASSFRGTGYEAFF
.	TRBV6-5	CASSLAANYGYTF
few	TRBV9	CASSGQGANDGYTF
.	TRBV5-4	CASSLGQGMVETQYF
.	TRBV27	CASSLGTLDQPQHF
.	TRBV27	CASSLGGGAVGELFF
.	TRBV27	CASSSPQGRYNEQFF
.	TRBV19	CASSIRLGPGDPYGYTF